There are many counts of the clone carrying this T cell receptor (beta chain). The antigen is not known. The sample comes from a study of cytomegalovirus exposure and HLA in healthy donors. Researchers ran the PCR with 60 Vbeta and 13 Jbeta primers. Some clones are missing from TCRdb's copy, which holds only in-frame ones; the method was immunoSEQ multiplex PCR. The sample shows 150,000 to 200,000 clones, roughly three quarters of them seen only once. Study-wide findings and caveats: According to an earlier analysis, most TCR beta V segments yielded productive rearrangements about 90% or about 30% of the time. Roughly uniform depth of sequencing across donors was assumed in presence/absence analyses.

Germline V gene lookup returns CDR1 ENHRY and CDR2 SYGVKD. The length of the CDR3 is 15 residues. With 2 bases removed from V and 4 bases from J, the gap between germline ends came to 14 bases. This receptor was obtained from a woman between 50 and 59 years old in good health and CMV-seronegative. The sequencing input was PBMCs. The chain carries TRBV10-3 and TRBJ1-1; no definite D call. CDR3 nucleotide sequence: TGTGCCATCAGTGAGGCTCCGGGCCGGGGCACTGAAGCTTTCTTT. Translation gives CAISEAPGRGTEAFF.